What follows are 19 T cell receptor beta chains derived from one specimen sequenced in a study of cytomegalovirus exposure and HLA in healthy donors. It was with 60 Vbeta and 13 Jbeta primers that the PCR ran. Only in-frame clones appear in the TCRdb table, and some are missing; sequencing was by immunoSEQ multiplex PCR. This sample's clone table lists 200,000 to 250,000 clones. The sample comprised PBMCs. Every receptor here comes from a woman in her 30s in good health and CMV-seropositive.

The chain carries TRBV12-5 and TRBJ1-4, with D possibly TRBD1 on 5 matching bases. Trimming removed 6 bases from V and 1 base from J, with 18 bases in between. Germline CDR1 reads LGHNT; CDR2 reads FRNRAP. The CDR3 consists of 17 residues. CDR3 residues: CASGTRGGNGTNEKLFF. CDR3 coding DNA: TGTGCTAGTGGGACCCGGGGGGGAAATGGAACTAATGAAAAACTGTTTTTT.

Concerning this clone itself: The sample carries other DNA sequences with the same CDR3. The rearrangement joins TRBV6-1 to TRBJ2-7; 7 bases line up with TRBD1. CDR1 MNHNS and CDR2 SASEGT come from the germline V gene. There are 13 residues in the CDR3. Trimming at V came to 4 bases and at J to 0 bases, leaving 0 bases not matched to a gene. The CDR3 protein is CASSGQGSYEQYF. Here the CDR3 DNA reads TGTGCCAGCAGTGGACAGGGCTCCTACGAGCAGTACTTC.

The chain is built from TRBV14 and TRBJ1-1; D is uncertain. The CDR3 loop spans 16 amino acids. CDR1 and CDR2 from the germline V gene are SGHDN and FVKESK. V was trimmed by 3 bases and J by 2 bases, leaving 16 bases between them. Written as DNA, the CDR3 is TGTGCCAGCAGCCAGCTGCAGCGCCAGTACAACACTGAAGCTTTCTTT. It is translated as CASSQLQRQYNTEAFF.

The chain employs TRBV28 and TRBJ2-1; D possibly corresponds to TRBD1 (5 bases). This CDR3 is 13 amino acids long. V was pared by 5 bases and J by 4 bases, with 9 bases between. CDR1 and CDR2 from the germline V gene are MDHEN and SYDVKM. CDR3 nucleotides: TGTGCCAGCAGTAAAGCAGGGTACAATGAGCAGTTCTTC. It encodes CASSKAGYNEQFF. Using reference TRBV28 and TRBJ2-1 for the parts outside the CDR3, the full variable domain is DVKVTQSSRYLVKRTGEKVFLECVQDMDHENMFWYRQDPGLGLRLIYFSYDVKMKEKGDIPEGYSVSREKKERFSLILESASTNQTSMYLCASSKAGYNEQFFGPGTRLTVL.

The chain recombines TRBV7-2 with TRBJ2-1; 12 positions agree with TRBD2. The CDR3 consists of 15 residues. J lost 5 bases, V lost 5 bases, and 4 bases had no gene match. In germline, CDR1 is SGHTA, CDR2 FQGNSA. The CDR3, as DNA: TGTGCCAGCAGCCCTTCTAGCGGGAGGGACAATGAGCAGTTCTTC. Residues: CASSPSSGRDNEQFF.

The chain combines TRBV4-3 with TRBJ2-7; no firm D call. Looked up from germline, CDR1 is LGHNA and CDR2 is YSLEER. Trimming pared 1 base from V and 9 bases from J, leaving 16 bases between. This CDR3 region has 14 residues. CDR3 bases: TGCGCCAGCAGCCAAGCATCGGGTCTTAATGGGCAGTACTTC. Translated, it gives CASSQASGLNGQYF.

The chain recombines TRBV5-6 with TRBJ1-2; tentatively, D is TRBD1 (5 bases). Germline assignment: CDR1 SGHDT and CDR2 YYEEEE. The germline V and J ends were trimmed by 4 bases and 7 bases, with 20 bases remaining between them. CDR3 length: 15 residues. CDR3 protein: CASSLGDLEVGGYTF. In DNA, the CDR3 is TGTGCCAGCAGCCTGGGGGACTTGGAGGTCGGTGGCTACACCTTC.

The chain recombines TRBV4-3 with TRBJ1-2, with TRBD1 matching 7 bases. Germline V lookup: CDR1 LGHNA, CDR2 YSLEER. The length of the CDR3 is 19 residues. The ends lost 0 bases at V and 5 bases at J; junction bases unmatched: 18. CDR3 DNA: TGCGCCAGCAGCCAAGATCGAGCGACAGGGCACCCAAGGGGGTATGGCTACACCTTC. This codes for CASSQDRATGHPRGYGYTF.

V usage is TRBV28 and J usage is TRBJ2-7; D is perhaps TRBD2 (5 bases). Germline CDR1 is MDHEN and CDR2 is SYDVKM. V was trimmed by 6 bases and J by 3 bases, leaving 12 bases between them. The CDR3 sequence is 13 residues long. The DNA of the CDR3 is TGTGCCAGCAGGGCCGGGATCCTCTACGAGCAGTACTTC. Protein sequence: CASRAGILYEQYF. Supplemented by reference TRBV28 and TRBJ2-7, the full variable domain reads DVKVTQSSRYLVKRTGEKVFLECVQDMDHENMFWYRQDPGLGLRLIYFSYDVKMKEKGDIPEGYSVSREKKERFSLILESASTNQTSMYLCASRAGILYEQYFGPGTRLTVT.

V is TRBV7-2 and J is TRBJ2-4; no definite D call. The CDR3 length is 17 residues. Trimming stripped 4 bases from V and 1 base from J, with 17 bases between. Germline CDR1 reads SGHTA; CDR2 reads FQGNSA. The CDR3 coding sequence is TGTGCCAGCAGCTCACCTAAGGAGATGATGGCCAAAAACATTCAGTACTTC. It codes for CASSSPKEMMAKNIQYF.

This chain uses TRBV6-1 with TRBJ2-7, with 7 bases fitting TRBD1. V was clipped by 4 bases and J by 0 bases; unmatched bases: 3. CDR1 is MNHNS, CDR2 SASEGT, per germline. There are 14 residues in the CDR3. The CDR3, as DNA: TGTGCCAGCAGTGCCCGACAGGGCTCCTACGAGCAGTACTTC. Translated: CASSARQGSYEQYF.

The chain is built from TRBV5-1 and TRBJ1-1, with D possibly TRBD1 on 5 matching bases. The CDR3 spans 15 residues. Germline values: CDR1 SGHRS, CDR2 YFSETQ. Trimming took 4 bases from V and 0 from J, leaving 13 bases between them. CDR3 in DNA: TGCGCCAGCAGCCCAGCGACAGCTCTGAACACTGAAGCTTTCTTT. It is translated as CASSPATALNTEAFF.

The chain links TRBV30 to TRBJ1-5; D is ambiguous. V lost 2 bases, J lost 1 base, and 9 bases lay in between. The CDR3 contains 14 residues. Germline CDR1 and CDR2: GTSNPN and SVGIG (reference sequence). CDR3 residues: CAWSPMLSNQPQHF. CDR3 nucleotides: TGTGCCTGGAGTCCTATGCTGAGCAATCAGCCCCAGCATTTT.

This chain uses TRBV7-6 with TRBJ2-3; 14 nucleotides align to TRBD2. Germline V gene sequence: CDR1 SGHVS, CDR2 FNYEAQ. CDR3 size: 18 residues. V shed 3 bases and J 0 bases; nucleotides not matched to a gene: 5. The CDR3 region has the DNA TGTGCCAGCAGCTTGACTAGCGGGGGGGCATTAAGCACAGATACGCAGTATTTT. Translating gives CASSLTSGGALSTDTQYF. Combining the CDR3 with reference TRBV7-6 and TRBJ2-3 gives the whole variable domain GAGVSQSPRYKVTKRGQDVALRCDPISGHVSLYWYRQALGQGPEFLTYFNYEAQQDKSGLPNDRFSAERPEGSISTLTIQRTEQRDSAMYRCASSLTSGGALSTDTQYFGPGTRLTVL.

The CDR3 coding sequence is TGTGCCAGTAGCAAGCAGGGGACAGGGAAGCAGTTCTTC. Amino acid sequence: CASSKQGTGKQFF. The chain recombines TRBV19 with TRBJ2-1; 9 positions match TRBD1. V shed 6 bases, J shed 11 bases, and the junction held 8 bases outside the gene matches. Germline loops: CDR1 LNHDA, CDR2 SQIVND (reference sequence). The CDR3 is 13 residues long. The whole variable domain, filled in from reference TRBV19 and TRBJ2-1, reads DGGITQSPKYLFRKEGQNVTLSCEQNLNHDAMYWYRQDPGQGLRLIYYSQIVNDFQKGDIAEGYSVSREKKESFPLTVTSAQKNPTAFYLCASSKQGTGKQFFGPGTRLTVL.

The CDR3 is CASSQGDRFNQPQHF. The CDR3 DNA reads as TGTGCCAGCAGTCAAGGGGACAGATTCAATCAGCCCCAGCATTTT. The gene calls are TRBV6-6 and TRBJ1-5; 7 nucleotides agree with TRBD1. The CDR3 is made up of 15 amino acids. With V trimmed by 5 bases and J by 3 bases, 7 bases remained unmatched. The germline V gene has CDR1 MNHNY and CDR2 SVGAGI (reference sequence).

The V and J genes are TRBV5-8 and TRBJ1-5, with D unclear. The CDR3 totals 14 residues. Per germline, CDR1 SGHTS and CDR2 YDEGEE. Trimming took 0 bases from V and 4 from J, leaving 8 bases between them. CDR3 DNA sequence: TGTGCCAGCAGCTTGGCAGGATTTAATCAGCCCCAGCATTTT. Translation: CASSLAGFNQPQHF.

The V and J genes are TRBV6-6 and TRBJ1-3; TRBD1 might be the D (6 bases). V lost 6 bases to trimming and J lost 8 bases, with 14 bases between them. This CDR3 comprises 13 residues. Germline V gene data show CDR1 as MNHNY and CDR2 as SVGAGI (reference sequence). This CDR3 reads CASRVAGADTIYF. The DNA of the CDR3 is TGTGCCAGCAGGGTGGCAGGGGCCGACACCATATATTTT.

This chain connects TRBV11-3 to TRBJ2-1; tentative D call: TRBD2 (5 bases). V lost 3 bases and J 4 bases, leaving 10 bases between the germline ends. The length of the CDR3 is 14 residues. Germline V gene sequence: CDR1 SGHNT, CDR2 YENEEA. For the CDR3, the DNA is TGTGCCAGCAGCTTGGGTGGACTTTACAATGAGCAGTTCTTC. Its translation: CASSLGGLYNEQFF.